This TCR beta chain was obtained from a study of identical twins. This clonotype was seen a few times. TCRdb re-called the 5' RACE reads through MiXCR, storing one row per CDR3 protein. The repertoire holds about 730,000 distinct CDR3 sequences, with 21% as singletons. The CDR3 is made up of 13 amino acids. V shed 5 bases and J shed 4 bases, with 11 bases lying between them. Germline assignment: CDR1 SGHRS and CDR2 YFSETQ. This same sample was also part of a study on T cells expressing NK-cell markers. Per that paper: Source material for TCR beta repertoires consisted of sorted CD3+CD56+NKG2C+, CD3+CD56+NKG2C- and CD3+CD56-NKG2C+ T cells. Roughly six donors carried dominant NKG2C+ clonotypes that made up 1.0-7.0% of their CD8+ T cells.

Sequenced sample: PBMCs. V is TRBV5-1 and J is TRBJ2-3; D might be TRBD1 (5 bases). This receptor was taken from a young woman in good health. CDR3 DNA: TGCGCCAGCAGGACCGACAGTTCAGATACGCAGTATTTT. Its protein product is CASRTDSSDTQYF.